This T cell receptor beta chain was profiled in a study of shared clonotypes between healthy human individuals. Study background: Three plates were used per donor for CD4 naive, three for CD4 memory, two for CD8 naive and one for CD8 memory. Study-level results: Rarefaction gave evidence that sorted-subset sequencing remained incomplete despite large depth. Non-shared clonotypes were found to have lower generation probabilities than the clonotypes that were shared by all four of the sorted-subset donors.

This clone was counted once. Its antigen is as yet unknown. Sequenced by immunoSEQ multiplex PCR; TCRdb stores in-frame clones only, minus some. The sample holds millions of clones, 85% to 95% seen once. Naivety among CD8 cells was defined by CD45RO negativity and positive CCR7 selection, thereby excluding terminally differentiated effector memory CD45RA+ cells. This CDR3 has 16 amino acids. Trimming removed 4 bases at V and 1 base at J, with 16 bases between. Germline CDR1 SEHNR, CDR2 FQNEAQ (reference sequence). The V gene is TRBV7-9, the J gene TRBJ2-5; no clear D gene. This TCR derives from a man younger than 30 in good health. Sequencing was performed on naive CD8+ T cells sorted from blood. The CDR3 DNA follows: TGTGCCAGCAGCTGGGTCGAGTTTGGGATCCAAGAGACCCAGTACTTC. Protein: CASSWVEFGIQETQYF.